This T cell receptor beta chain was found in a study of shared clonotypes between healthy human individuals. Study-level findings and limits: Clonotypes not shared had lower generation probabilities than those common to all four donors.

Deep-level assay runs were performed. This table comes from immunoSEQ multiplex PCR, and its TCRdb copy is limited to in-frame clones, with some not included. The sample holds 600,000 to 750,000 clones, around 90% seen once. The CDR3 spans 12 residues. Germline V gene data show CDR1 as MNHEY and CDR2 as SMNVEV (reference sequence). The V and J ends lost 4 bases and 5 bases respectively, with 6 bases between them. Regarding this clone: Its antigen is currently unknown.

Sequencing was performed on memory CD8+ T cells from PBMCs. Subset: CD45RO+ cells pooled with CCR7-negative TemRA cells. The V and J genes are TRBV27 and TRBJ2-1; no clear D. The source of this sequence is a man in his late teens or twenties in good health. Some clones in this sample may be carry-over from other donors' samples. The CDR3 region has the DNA TGTGCCAGCAGTTCATCGGACAATGAGCAGTTCTTC. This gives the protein CASSSSDNEQFF.